This passage covers 24 T cell receptor beta chains from one sample sequenced in a study of blood T cell repertoires in COVID-19 (dated by TCRdb to the early 2020s). Library preparation employed the immunoSEQ multiplex PCR assay. TCRdb took over this immuneACCESS table, retaining in-frame rearrangements with V and J assigned. Such tables are incomplete; in checked studies, under half of the missing clones stem from an unresolved V gene, and the remainder is unexplained. This sample lists fewer than 70,000 clones; over 70% were detected once. About 5.3% of the sample goes to the ten largest clones. The material sequenced was peripheral blood. The receptors originated from a human donor in a cohort sampled during active COVID-19.

This chain connects TRBV19 to TRBJ2-1, with 8 bases aligning to TRBD1. The germline CDR1 and CDR2 sequences are LNHDA and SQIVND (reference sequence). J gave up 7 bases and V 8 bases, and 7 bases lay outside the gene matches. The CDR3 consists of 13 residues. CDR3 coding DNA: TGTGCCAGTCGACAGGGGACGACGAATGAGCAGTTCTTC. It codes for CASRQGTTNEQFF.

This chain connects TRBV19 to TRBJ1-5, with D possibly being TRBD1 (6 bases). Germline V CDR1 and CDR2: LNHDA, SQIVND (reference sequence). The CDR3 length is 15 residues. V dropped 7 bases and J dropped 3 bases, with 16 bases sitting between them. CDR3 nucleotide sequence: TGTGCCAGTATTAAAACAGGGTGGGTCAATCAGCCCCAGCATTTT. It yields the protein CASIKTGWVNQPQHF.

The rearrangement links TRBV3-1 (or the pseudogene TRBV3-2) to TRBJ2-7; 9 nucleotides line up with TRBD1. V lost 3 bases and J lost 4; bases outside the gene matches: 10. Germline CDR1 is LGHDT and CDR2 is YNNKEL (reference sequence). The CDR3 loop spans 16 amino acids. DNA for the CDR3: TGTGCCAGCAGCCAGCCTACCGGGACAGGGCTTTACGAGCAGTACTTC. Translating it yields CASSQPTGTGLYEQYF.

Only a few counts were recorded for this clone. This rearrangement joins TRBV5-5 to TRBJ2-7; D gene uncertain. Looked up from germline, CDR1 is SGHKS and CDR2 is YYEKEE (reference sequence). Trimming stripped 2 bases from V and 6 bases from J, with 6 bases between. CDR3 length equals 11 residues. The CDR3, as DNA: TGTGCCAGCAGCTTTCAGTTCGAGCAGTACTTC. Its translation: CASSFQFEQYF. Full variable domain (remainder filled in from reference TRBV5-5 and TRBJ2-7): DAGVTQSPTHLIKTRGQQVTLRCSPISGHKSVSWYQQVLGQGPQFIFQYYEKEERGRGNFPDRFSARQFPNYSSELNVNALLLGDSALYLCASSFQFEQYFGPGTRLTVT.

The chain recombines TRBV5-6 with TRBJ2-3; perhaps TRBD1 as D (5 bases). Trimming pared 0 bases from V and 2 bases from J, leaving 13 bases between. Germline V gives CDR1 SGHDT, CDR2 YYEEEE. The CDR3 length is 16 residues. Here the CDR3 DNA reads TGTGCCAGCAGCTTGGGACAGAATCCACCCACAGATACGCAGTATTTT. Translating gives CASSLGQNPPTDTQYF.

This chain links TRBV4-2 with TRBJ2-5; TRBD1 matches at 7 bases. The length of the CDR3 is 15 residues. J was trimmed by 0 bases and V by 3 bases; bases with no gene match: 4. Germline CDR1 reads LGHNA; CDR2 reads YNFKEQ. This CDR3 reads CASSQGQRNQETQYF. The CDR3 DNA is TGTGCCAGCAGCCAGGGACAGAGAAACCAAGAGACCCAGTACTTC.

The chain employs TRBV25-1 and TRBJ1-4; no definite D call. CDR3 length: 16 residues. Germline CDR1 and CDR2: MGHDK and SYGVNS. V was cut by 1 base and J by 2 bases, with 11 bases left in between. CDR3 region: CASSESHGVTNEKLFF. CDR3 DNA: TGTGCCAGCAGTGAATCCCACGGGGTTACTAATGAAAAACTGTTTTTT.

CDR3 loop: CASSEYAGANGYTF. The DNA of the CDR3 is TGTGCCAGCAGTGAATATGCAGGGGCTAACGGCTACACCTTC. The chain uses TRBV6-1 and TRBJ1-2; TRBD1 might be the D (6 bases). Between the trimmed V and J ends, which lost 2 bases and 8 bases, there was a span of 15 bases. Germline-derived CDR1 and CDR2 are MNHNS and SASEGT. The length of the CDR3 is 14 residues.

This CDR3 reads CASSFGGSSYEQYF. The CDR3 region has the DNA TGTGCCAGCAGCTTCGGGGGGTCTTCCTACGAGCAGTACTTC. The chain recombines TRBV5-6 with TRBJ2-7, with 7 bases that match TRBD2. From germline, CDR1 is SGHDT and CDR2 YYEEEE. This CDR3 region has 14 residues. V lost 2 bases, J lost 1 base, and 3 bases stayed unmatched.

V usage is TRBV18 and J usage is TRBJ1-3, with 7 bases matching TRBD1. The CDR3 totals 17 residues. In germline, CDR1 is KGHSH, CDR2 LQKENI. Trimming removed 3 bases from V and 3 bases from J; junction bases left unmatched: 11. The CDR3, as DNA: TGTGCCAGCTCACCCCGGAACACAGGGGTAGTTGGAAACACCATATATTTT. It yields the protein CASSPRNTGVVGNTIYF.

This rearrangement joins TRBV3-1 (or the pseudogene TRBV3-2) to TRBJ1-3; tentative D call: TRBD1 (5 bases). Trimming cost V 5 bases and J 3 bases, with 11 bases left between them. Germline loops: CDR1 LGHDT, CDR2 YNNKEL (reference sequence). The CDR3 totals 14 residues. The CDR3: CASSRGTGGNTIYF. The CDR3 bases are TGTGCCAGCAGCAGGGGAACGGGTGGAAACACCATATATTTT.

The chain uses TRBV7-8 and TRBJ2-7; 9 bases fit TRBD2. The CDR3 has 15 amino acids. CDR1 SGHVS and CDR2 FQNEAQ come from the germline V gene. With 5 bases clipped from V and 6 bases from J, the junction kept 11 bases outside the gene matches. CDR3 coding DNA: TGTGCCAGCAGCCAGGGACTAGCTACTTCTGGCGAGCAGTACTTC. It specifies CASSQGLATSGEQYF.

The table lists this clone with a few counts. The chain has TRBV15 and TRBJ2-7; tentatively, D is TRBD1 (5 bases). Germline loops: CDR1 LNHNV, CDR2 YYDKDF (reference sequence). Trimming took 6 bases from V and 4 from J, leaving 13 bases between them. CDR3 length: 13 amino acids. CDR3 nucleotides: TGTGCCACCAGAGGGGCTGAGAGTTACGAGCAGTACTTC. As protein: CATRGAESYEQYF.

The chain links TRBV6-6 to TRBJ1-2; D gene unclear. CDR1 and CDR2 from the germline V gene are MNHNY and SVGAGI (reference sequence). Deletions cut 3 bases from V and 4 bases from J, with 15 bases between. The CDR3 is 15 amino acids. CDR3 bases: TGTGCCAGCAGTTATAATACGCAGGCCCGCTATGGCTACACCTTC. This sequence encodes CASSYNTQARYGYTF.

This sequence joins TRBV27 and TRBJ1-6, with TRBD1 as a possible D gene (6 bases). Deletions cut 5 bases from V and 12 bases from J, with 14 bases between. The germline V gene encodes CDR1 MNHEY and CDR2 SMNVEV (reference sequence). The CDR3 covers 13 residues. The CDR3 bases are TGTGCCAGCAGTACCTACAGGGTAGGACCCCTCCACTTT. This gives the protein CASSTYRVGPLHF.

The V and J genes are TRBV4-1 and TRBJ1-2, with D possibly matching TRBD1 (6 bases). CDR3 length: 15 residues. Germline V gene data show CDR1 as MGHRA and CDR2 as YSYEKL. V lost 0 bases, J lost 6 bases, and 14 bases lay in between. The CDR3 DNA sequence: TGCGCCAGCAGCCAAGATCTCAGGGGATGGGATGGCTACACCTTC. Protein product: CASSQDLRGWDGYTF.

V and J are TRBV6-5 and TRBJ2-5; TRBD2 aligns across 8 bases. J was trimmed by 1 base and V by 2 bases; bases with no gene match: 3. The CDR3 is made up of 15 amino acids. Germline values: CDR1 MNHEY, CDR2 SVGAGI. CDR3 residues: CASSYPGGAQETQYF. Written as DNA, the CDR3 is TGTGCCAGCAGTTACCCCGGGGGGGCCCAAGAGACCCAGTACTTC.

This clone was seen more than once but under ten times. J is TRBJ2-7 and V is TRBV30; 10 nucleotides agree with TRBD1. The CDR3 totals 15 residues. J was trimmed by 7 bases and V by 2 bases; bases with no gene match: 11. Germline CDR1 reads GTSNPN; CDR2 reads SVGIG (reference sequence). The CDR3 nucleotides are TGTGCCTGGAGTTCCTCGACAGGGGGCGTAGCGGAGCAGTACTTC. This codes for CAWSSSTGGVAEQYF. Based on the CDR3 plus reference TRBV30 and TRBJ2-7, the full variable domain is SQTIHQWPATLVQPVGSPLSLECTVEGTSNPNLYWYRQAAGRGLQLLFYSVGIGQISSEVPQNLSASRPQDRQFILSSKKLLLSDSGFYLCAWSSSTGGVAEQYFGPGTRLTVT.

This rearrangement joins TRBV20-1 to TRBJ2-7, with D tentatively TRBD2 (5 bases). The V gene's germline CDR1 is DFQATT and CDR2 SNEGSKA (reference sequence). This CDR3 spans 9 amino acids. The germline V and J ends were trimmed by 7 bases and 7 bases, with 8 bases remaining between them. This chain's CDR3 is CSVPGEQYF. The CDR3 DNA reads TGCAGTGTGCCGGGAGAGCAGTACTTC.

J is TRBJ2-7 and V is TRBV5-1; 15 bases agree with TRBD2. The CDR3 consists of 18 residues. CDR1 and CDR2 from the germline V gene are SGHRS and YFSETQ. Trimming cost V 4 bases and J 5 bases; bases outside gene matches: 13. The chain's CDR3 is CASSLQGLAGGNVHEQYF. CDR3 bases: TGCGCCAGCAGCCTCCAAGGACTAGCGGGAGGGAATGTCCACGAGCAGTACTTC.

This clone was seen more than once but under ten times. The chain uses TRBV28 and TRBJ1-2; 7 bases agree with TRBD1. This CDR3 is built from 13 residues. The V and J ends lost 10 bases and 2 bases, in that order; junction bases with no gene match: 7. Germline V gene data show CDR1 as MDHEN and CDR2 as SYDVKM. CDR3 sequence: CATETGWNYGYTF. For the CDR3, the DNA is TGTGCCACCGAGACAGGGTGGAACTATGGCTACACCTTC.

The V call is TRBV4-3, the J call TRBJ2-7, with 8 positions matching TRBD1. The CDR3 is made up of 15 amino acids. J was trimmed by 6 bases and V by 1 base; bases with no gene match: 8. Germline V gene lookup returns CDR1 LGHNA and CDR2 YSLEER. The CDR3 nucleotides are TGCGCCAGCAGCCAAGGGACAGGGACTGCTAGCGAGCAGTACTTC. Its translation is CASSQGTGTASEQYF.

This rearrangement joins TRBV18 to TRBJ2-7, with D possibly matching TRBD1 (5 bases). In germline, CDR1 is KGHSH, CDR2 LQKENI. The CDR3 loop spans 16 amino acids. V was shortened by 5 bases and J by 3 bases, with 20 bases between the two germline ends. CDR3 bases: TGTGCCAGCTCATTCACCCCAGGGTACTCGATCTACGAGCAGTACTTC. Translated: CASSFTPGYSIYEQYF. Filled out from reference TRBV18 and TRBJ2-7, the complete variable domain reads NAGVMQNPRHLVRRRGQEARLRCSPMKGHSHVYWYRQLPEEGLKFMVYLQKENIIDESGMPKERFSAEFPKEGPSILRIQQVVRGDSAAYFCASSFTPGYSIYEQYFGPGTRLTVT.

This chain joins TRBV28 and TRBJ2-7, with 7 nucleotides matching TRBD1. Germline-derived CDR1 and CDR2 are MDHEN and SYDVKM. CDR3 length equals 14 residues. The ends lost 2 bases at V and 2 bases at J; junction bases unmatched: 3. The CDR3 reads CASSLDRAPYEQYF. The CDR3 DNA reads TGTGCCAGCAGTTTAGACAGGGCCCCCTACGAGCAGTACTTC. The entire variable domain, with the rest obtained from reference TRBV28 and TRBJ2-7, is as follows: DVKVTQSSRYLVKRTGEKVFLECVQDMDHENMFWYRQDPGLGLRLIYFSYDVKMKEKGDIPEGYSVSREKKERFSLILESASTNQTSMYLCASSLDRAPYEQYFGPGTRLTVT.